Below, 24 T cell receptor beta chains from the same sample are listed, as sequenced in a study of early T cells in non-severe SARS-CoV-2 infection. TCRdb re-derived calls from the 5' RACE reads in MiXCR, one entry per CDR3 protein. The data hold tens of thousands of distinct CDR3 sequences, with about 10% observed a single time. The sequencing here drew on whole blood, taken at baseline. The receptors were sampled from an adult who was a healthcare worker with PCR-confirmed SARS-CoV-2 infection or an uninfected control (not recorded which).

The J gene is TRBJ2-7, the V gene TRBV3-1, with 14 bases identical to TRBD2. This CDR3 comprises 15 residues. The J segment lost 6 bases and the V segment lost 3 bases, leaving 4 bases of the junction unmatched. Germline CDR1 LGHDT, CDR2 YNNKEL (reference sequence). The CDR3 here is CASSHRLAGGGEQYF. In DNA form, the CDR3 reads TGTGCCAGCAGCCACCGACTAGCGGGAGGGGGCGAGCAGTACTTC.

This clonotype was counted ten times or more. This rearrangement joins TRBV20-1 to TRBJ2-1, with 10 nucleotides matching TRBD2. The CDR3 contains 15 residues. V gave up 1 base and J gave up 7 bases; unmatched junction bases: 7. Germline V gene sequence: CDR1 DFQATT, CDR2 SNEGSKA (reference sequence). The CDR3 region is CSARVLAGVLNEQFF. The CDR3 coding sequence is TGCAGTGCTAGAGTTCTAGCGGGAGTCTTGAATGAGCAGTTCTTC.

This sequence joins TRBV7-2 and TRBJ2-2; no firm D call. With 3 bases removed from V and 4 bases from J, the gap between germline ends came to 3 bases. Germline CDR1 is SGHTA and CDR2 is FQGNSA. The CDR3 spans 12 residues. The CDR3 nucleotides read TGTGCCAGCAGCTTGTGCACCGGGGAGCTGTTTTTT. Translated: CASSLCTGELFF.

This clonotype has ten or more counts. V usage is TRBV7-9 and J usage is TRBJ2-3, with no clear D. Trimming cost V 1 base and J 2 bases, with 10 bases left between them. Looked up from germline, CDR1 is SEHNR and CDR2 is FQNEAQ (reference sequence). This CDR3 has 15 residues. CDR3 DNA sequence: TGTGCCAGCAGCTTAGAGGTAGCCCACACAGATACGCAGTATTTT. It yields the protein CASSLEVAHTDTQYF.

This clonotype was recorded a few times. CDR3: CASSTRDRVIDEQFF. The CDR3 nucleotides read TGTGCCAGCAGCACACGGGACAGGGTGATCGATGAGCAGTTCTTC. The rearrangement joins TRBV11-2 to TRBJ2-1, with 9 bases lining up with TRBD1. The junction had 10 bases not matched to a gene; V was cut back by 5 bases and J by 8 bases. The CDR3 contains 15 residues. CDR1 and CDR2 from the germline V gene are SGHAT and FQNNGV.

The chain recombines TRBV29-1 with TRBJ2-1, with 9 bases fitting TRBD2. With 2 bases clipped from V and 2 bases from J, the junction kept 10 bases outside the gene matches. This CDR3 has 17 residues. From germline, CDR1 is SQVTM and CDR2 ANQGSEA. The CDR3 loop reads CSVEPLRGRAAYNEQFF. Written as DNA, the CDR3 is TGCAGCGTTGAACCGCTCCGCGGGAGGGCGGCCTACAATGAGCAGTTCTTC.

In its sample, this clonotype was seen many times. V gene TRBV7-6 combines with J gene TRBJ2-7; possibly TRBD1 or TRBD2 for D (5 bases each). The V end lost 1 base, the J end lost 2 bases, and 9 bases lay between the germline ends. Germline V lookup: CDR1 SGHVS, CDR2 FNYEAQ. This CDR3 spans 14 amino acids. The CDR3 region has the DNA TGTGCCAGCAGCTTAGGGGGCGGGCCCTACGAGCAGTACTTC. Translated, it gives CASSLGGGPYEQYF.

The chain couples TRBV28 to TRBJ2-7; D not certain. The CDR3 totals 13 residues. CDR1 MDHEN and CDR2 SYDVKM come from the germline V gene. V shed 2 bases and J shed 9 bases, with 14 bases lying between them. This CDR3 reads CASSLNPNARQYF. CDR3 DNA: TGTGCCAGCAGTTTAAACCCGAACGCGCGGCAGTACTTC.

V is TRBV14 and J is TRBJ2-7, with D possibly being TRBD1 (6 bases). V dropped 2 bases and J dropped 5 bases, with 7 bases sitting between them. Per germline, CDR1 SGHDN and CDR2 FVKESK. CDR3 length equals 12 residues. The CDR3 loop reads CASSQYRDEQYF. The CDR3, as DNA: TGTGCCAGCAGCCAATACAGGGACGAGCAGTACTTC.

In its sample, this clonotype was seen a few times. The genes are TRBV29-1 and TRBJ2-5, with D uncertain. CDR1 and CDR2 (germline): SQVTM, ANQGSEA. Trimming shortened V by 7 bases and J by 5 bases, and 14 bases separated the two germline ends. The CDR3 consists of 12 residues. As DNA, the CDR3 is TGCAGCGCCCGGACCCCGTGGGAGACCCAGTACTTC. Amino acids: CSARTPWETQYF.

The chain is built from TRBV7-8 and TRBJ2-3; a possible D gene is TRBD2 (6 bases). CDR1 is SGHVS, CDR2 FQNEAQ, per germline. The V gene lost 2 bases and the J gene lost 2 bases, with 8 bases spanning the gap. CDR3 length equals 14 residues. The CDR3: CASSLRRDTDTQYF. The DNA for the CDR3 is TGTGCCAGCAGCTTACGGCGGGACACAGATACGCAGTATTTT.

In this sample, this clonotype turned up a few times. The chain is built from TRBV7-9 and TRBJ1-6, with TRBD1 matching over 7 bases. The CDR3 length is 14 residues. J gave up 10 bases and V 3 bases, and 6 bases lay outside the gene matches. Looked up from germline, CDR1 is SEHNR and CDR2 is FQNEAQ (reference sequence). Here the CDR3 DNA reads TGTGCCAGCAGCTTGGGGGACAGCGGGTCACCCCTCCACTTT. Translating it yields CASSLGDSGSPLHF.

The V call is TRBV3-1, the J call TRBJ2-1, with D possibly being TRBD2 (6 bases). From germline, CDR1 is LGHDT and CDR2 YNNKEL (reference sequence). The CDR3 spans 16 residues. Between the trimmed V and J ends, which lost 5 bases and 3 bases, there was a span of 17 bases. Written as DNA, the CDR3 is TGTGCCAGCAGCGACCCCACTAGCACGGGCTACAATGAGCAGTTCTTC. This sequence encodes CASSDPTSTGYNEQFF.

The V call is TRBV5-1, the J call TRBJ2-7; maybe TRBD2 (6 bases). The CDR3 totals 14 residues. CDR1 is SGHRS, CDR2 YFSETQ, per germline. V was pared by 0 bases and J by 2 bases, with 9 bases between. Here the CDR3 reads CASSLGSGAYEQYF. CDR3 in DNA: TGCGCCAGCAGCTTGGGGTCGGGAGCCTACGAGCAGTACTTC.

The V and J genes are TRBV12-3 or TRBV12-4 and TRBJ1-6, with D perhaps TRBD1 (5 bases). With 6 bases removed from V and 10 bases from J, the gap between germline ends came to 16 bases. There are 14 residues in the CDR3. As DNA, the CDR3 is TGTGCCAGCAGCCAAAGGGACTTTAGCTCACCCCTCCACTTT. This codes for CASSQRDFSSPLHF.

The V gene is TRBV10-2, the J gene TRBJ2-7; 8 nucleotides agree with TRBD1. Germline-derived CDR1 and CDR2 are WSHSY and SAAADI. After removal of 6 bases from V and 0 bases from J, the junction contained 10 bases not matched to a gene. This CDR3 comprises 16 residues. CDR3 loop: CASRDGQGTFSYEQYF. The CDR3 DNA follows: TGCGCCAGCAGGGACGGACAGGGAACTTTCTCCTACGAGCAGTACTTC.

The rearrangement links TRBV10-2 to TRBJ2-1; the match to TRBD2 covers 12 bases. The length of the CDR3 is 11 residues. V was pared by 7 bases and J by 13 bases, with 2 bases of the junction left unmatched. The germline V gene has CDR1 WSHSY and CDR2 SAAADI. The CDR3 DNA sequence: TGCGCCAGCACCGGACTAGCGGGACAGTTCTTC. Translated, it gives CASTGLAGQFF.

The gene calls are TRBV5-1 and TRBJ1-5; no clear D gene. This CDR3 has 15 amino acids. Trimming stripped 0 bases from V and 7 bases from J, with 14 bases between. Germline-derived CDR1 and CDR2 are SGHRS and YFSETQ. The CDR3 here is CASSLAADGAQPQHF. CDR3 sequence (DNA): TGCGCCAGCAGCTTGGCGGCAGATGGAGCGCAGCCCCAGCATTTT.

This clonotype was detected only a few times. The chain combines TRBV7-9 with TRBJ1-2; no clear D. The CDR3 consists of 14 residues. V was shortened by 4 bases and J by 2 bases, with 11 bases between the two germline ends. CDR1 is SEHNR, CDR2 FQNEAQ, per germline (reference sequence). CDR3 sequence (DNA): TGTGCCAGCAGCTCGATCTCCGTCAACTATGGCTACACCTTC. This gives the protein CASSSISVNYGYTF.

This clonotype came up many times. The J gene is TRBJ2-1, the V gene TRBV7-9; 13 bases are a match to TRBD2. The CDR3 runs 13 residues. Germline V CDR1 and CDR2: SEHNR, FQNEAQ (reference sequence). The junction had 5 bases not matched to a gene; V was cut back by 9 bases and J by 9 bases. DNA of the CDR3: TGTGCCAGAGGACTAGCGGGAGATGTTGAGCAGTTCTTC. Protein: CARGLAGDVEQFF.

This chain joins TRBV5-1 and TRBJ2-2, with a tentative D call TRBD1 (5 bases). V was cut by 7 bases and J by 2 bases, with 12 bases left in between. This CDR3 has 14 residues. The germline gives CDR1 SGHRS, CDR2 YFSETQ. CDR3 DNA: TGCGCCAGCGGCACAGGAGAAAACACCGGGGAGCTGTTTTTT. This encodes CASGTGENTGELFF.

This clonotype has just a few counts. The chain links TRBV7-9 to TRBJ2-5; 7 nucleotides match TRBD2. J gave up 4 bases and V 3 bases, and 8 bases lay outside the gene matches. Germline CDR1 is SEHNR and CDR2 is FQNEAQ (reference sequence). The CDR3 contains 15 residues. CDR3 in DNA: TGTGCCAGCAGCTTCCCCCGACTAGCTAGAGAGACCCAGTACTTC. This codes for CASSFPRLARETQYF.

This clonotype came up a few times. The rearrangement links TRBV20-1 to TRBJ2-1; no reliable D call. Per germline, CDR1 DFQATT and CDR2 SNEGSKA (reference sequence). The CDR3 contains 16 residues. With 0 bases removed from V and 0 bases from J, the gap between germline ends came to 12 bases. This chain's CDR3 is CSARERRTRSYNEQFF. The CDR3 nucleotides read TGCAGTGCTAGAGAGCGGCGGACCCGCTCCTACAATGAGCAGTTCTTC.

This clonotype was observed a handful of times. The rearrangement uses TRBV25-1 and TRBJ1-6; TRBD1 is a possible D gene (5 bases). Germline loops: CDR1 MGHDK, CDR2 SYGVNS. The CDR3 length is 15 residues. With 4 bases removed from V and 4 bases from J, the gap between germline ends came to 11 bases. CDR3 DNA: TGTGCCAGCAGTGTGACCGGGACTTATAATTCACCCCTCCACTTT. This gives the protein CASSVTGTYNSPLHF.